This TCR beta chain was obtained from a study of blood T cells in healthy people across ages. Study-wide context: Template switching caught about one barcoded beta molecule for each two T cells. Study-wide findings and caveats: The fall in TCR beta diversity per million T cells was roughly linear with age. Estimates drawn from one million T cells were deemed to understate diversity.

In the case of this clonotype: Its matching antigen is unknown. One end of the junction fails to match germline, which may point to a read error.

Using a J-beta primer mix together with a sample-barcoded 5' primer, a second PCR was run for 7 to 11 cycles. MiXCR was run by TCRdb on the 5' RACE reads, yielding one entry per CDR3 protein. The repertoire includes almost 550,000 distinct CDR3 sequences, less than 25% of them detected once, and approximately 8.7% sits in the top ten. This CDR3 has 17 amino acids. Researchers isolated at least 6 million PBMCs per sample. The same sample was also studied in work on T cells of mothers and their children.

This TCR was recovered from a boy aged 10-17 years in good health. The rearrangement uses TRBV12-3 or TRBV12-4 and TRBJ2-5; 10 nucleotides agree with TRBD2. Sequencing was performed on blood. The CDR3 DNA sequence: TGTGCCAGCAGTCCCCGACAGGGGATCGGACTAGCGGAACCTCCCAACTTC. Translation: CASSPRQGIGLAEPPNF.